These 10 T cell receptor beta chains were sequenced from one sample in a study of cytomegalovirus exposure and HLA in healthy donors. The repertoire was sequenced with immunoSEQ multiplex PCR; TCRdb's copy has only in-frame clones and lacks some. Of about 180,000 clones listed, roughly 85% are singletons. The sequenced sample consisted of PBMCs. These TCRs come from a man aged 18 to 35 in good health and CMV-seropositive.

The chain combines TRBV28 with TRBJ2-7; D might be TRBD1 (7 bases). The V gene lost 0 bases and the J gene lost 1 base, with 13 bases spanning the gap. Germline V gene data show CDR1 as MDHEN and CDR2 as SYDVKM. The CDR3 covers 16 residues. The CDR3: CASSLWEGAPSYEQYF. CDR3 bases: TGTGCCAGCAGTTTATGGGAGGGGGCCCCTTCCTACGAGCAGTACTTC. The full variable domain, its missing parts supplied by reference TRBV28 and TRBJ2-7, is DVKVTQSSRYLVKRTGEKVFLECVQDMDHENMFWYRQDPGLGLRLIYFSYDVKMKEKGDIPEGYSVSREKKERFSLILESASTNQTSMYLCASSLWEGAPSYEQYFGPGTRLTVT.

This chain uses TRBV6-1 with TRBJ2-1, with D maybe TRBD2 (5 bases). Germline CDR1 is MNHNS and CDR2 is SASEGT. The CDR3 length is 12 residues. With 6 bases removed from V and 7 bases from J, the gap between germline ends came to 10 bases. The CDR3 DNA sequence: TGTGCCAGCAGCACGACGGGGAATGAGCAGTTCTTC. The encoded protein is CASSTTGNEQFF.

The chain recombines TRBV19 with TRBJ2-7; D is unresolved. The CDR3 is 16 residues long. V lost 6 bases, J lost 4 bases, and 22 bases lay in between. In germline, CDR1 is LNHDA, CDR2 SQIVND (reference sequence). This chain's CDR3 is CASSPGSVPVVYEQYF. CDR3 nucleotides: TGTGCCAGTAGCCCCGGGTCGGTCCCGGTGGTTTACGAGCAGTACTTC.

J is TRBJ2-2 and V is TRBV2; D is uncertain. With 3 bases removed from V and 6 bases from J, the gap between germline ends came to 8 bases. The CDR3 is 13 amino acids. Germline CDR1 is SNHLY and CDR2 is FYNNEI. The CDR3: CASSEIRAGELFF. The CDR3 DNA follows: TGTGCCAGCAGTGAGATAAGAGCCGGGGAGCTGTTTTTT.

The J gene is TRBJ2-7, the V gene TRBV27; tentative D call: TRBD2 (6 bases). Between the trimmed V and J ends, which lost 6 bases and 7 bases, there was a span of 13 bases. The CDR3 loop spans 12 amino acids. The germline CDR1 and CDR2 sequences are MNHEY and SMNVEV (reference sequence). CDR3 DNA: TGTGCCAGCAGCGATCGCGGGGAAGAGCAGTACTTC. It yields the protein CASSDRGEEQYF.

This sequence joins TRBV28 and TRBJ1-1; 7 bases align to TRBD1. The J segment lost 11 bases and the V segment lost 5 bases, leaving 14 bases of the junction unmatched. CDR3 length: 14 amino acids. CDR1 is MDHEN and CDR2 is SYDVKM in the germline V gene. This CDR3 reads CASSNSETGSRAFF. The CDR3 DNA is TGTGCCAGCAGTAACTCCGAGACAGGGTCGAGGGCTTTCTTT.

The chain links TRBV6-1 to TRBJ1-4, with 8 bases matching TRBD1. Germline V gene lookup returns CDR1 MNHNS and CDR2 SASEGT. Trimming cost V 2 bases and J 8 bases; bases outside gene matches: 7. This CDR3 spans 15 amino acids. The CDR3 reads CASSEIGRGQEKLFF. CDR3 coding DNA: TGTGCCAGCAGTGAAATCGGCAGGGGGCAGGAAAAACTGTTTTTT.

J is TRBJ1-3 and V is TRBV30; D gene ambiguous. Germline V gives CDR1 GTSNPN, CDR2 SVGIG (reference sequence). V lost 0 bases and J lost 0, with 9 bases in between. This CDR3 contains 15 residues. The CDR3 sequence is CAWSVPSFSGNTIYF. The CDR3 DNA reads TGTGCCTGGAGTGTACCCAGTTTCTCTGGAAACACCATATATTTT.

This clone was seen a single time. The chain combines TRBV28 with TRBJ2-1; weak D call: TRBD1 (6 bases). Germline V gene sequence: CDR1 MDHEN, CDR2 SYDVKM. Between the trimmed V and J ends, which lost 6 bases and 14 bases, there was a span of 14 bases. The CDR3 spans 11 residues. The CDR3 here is CASRAGQIEFF. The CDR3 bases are TGTGCCAGCAGGGCTGGACAGATCGAGTTCTTC.

The CDR3 region has the DNA TGTGCCACCACGAGAGGGACAGCACTGCAAGAGACCCAGTACTTC. Its protein product is CATTRGTALQETQYF. This chain links TRBV2 with TRBJ2-5; 7 bases map to TRBD1. The V and J ends lost 10 bases and 2 bases, in that order; junction bases with no gene match: 13. Per germline, CDR1 SNHLY and CDR2 FYNNEI. The CDR3 length is 15 residues.